This TCR beta chain was captured in a study of graft-versus-host responses after intestinal transplantation. To note about this clone: Its antigen is still unknown.

The V end was cut by 4 bases, the J end by 1 base, with 15 bases between. Germline V gene lookup returns CDR1 SGDLS and CDR2 YYNGEE. The CDR3 totals 15 residues. Assay: immunoSEQ multiplex PCR; the TCRdb copy retains only in-frame clones and omits some. The sample lists about 93,000 clones, over 80% occurring once. This chain connects TRBV9 to TRBJ2-7; D might be TRBD2 (6 bases). The source of this sequence is a human donor who received an intestinal transplant. The starting material was unstimulated CD8+ T cells sorted from spleen or lymph node cells, obtained before intestinal transplant. CDR3 protein: CASSPRVGGSYEQYF. The CDR3 DNA reads TGTGCCAGCAGCCCCCGCGTGGGGGGTTCCTACGAGCAGTACTTC.